The clone carrying this T cell receptor beta chain was detected ten times or more. Its antigen is not identified. The record originates from a study of T cell repertoires in cytomegalovirus infection. Study details: Both CMV infection and a matching HLA type were indicated by public TCR beta signatures. Study-wide findings and caveats: In two of eight donors, the top clonotype was HLA-C-restricted CMV-specific. There were carriers of CMV plus the relevant HLA, and cumulative public TCR beta family frequency identified them.

TCRdb recomputed calls from the reads with MiXCR, one row per CDR3 protein. The table lists some 350,000 distinct CDR3 sequences, around 18% of them singletons, with around 8.6% in the top ten. The V and J ends lost 4 bases and 0 bases, in that order; junction bases with no gene match: 7. The CDR3 totals 15 residues. Germline assignment: CDR1 DFQATT and CDR2 SNEGSKA (reference sequence). The sequenced material came from PBMCs. This clonotype was sampled from a human donor in good health (CMV status not recorded). Some clones in this sample may be carry-over from other donors' samples. The rearrangement links TRBV20-1 to TRBJ2-3; 7 bases agree with TRBD1. In DNA, the CDR3 is TGCAGTGCTATGACCGGGACAGAAAGCACAGATACGCAGTATTTT. Protein product: CSAMTGTESTDTQYF.